This T cell receptor beta chain appears in the sequencing data of a study of T cell responses to AZD1222 COVID-19 vaccine. Produced via immunoSEQ multiplex PCR; TCRdb's table is partial and in-frame only. This table has under 30,000 clones, roughly 87% appearing once. Germline CDR1 reads MNHEY; CDR2 reads SMNVEV (reference sequence). Germline trimming cut 4 bases from V and 3 bases from J; bases unmatched to any gene: 9. This CDR3 is built from 17 residues. This specimen consisted of peripheral blood, obtained 28 days after the second AZD1222 dose. The chain uses TRBV27 and TRBJ2-4, with TRBD1 matching over 10 bases. This sequence originates from an adult who received the AZD1222 COVID-19 vaccine. CDR3 region: CASSSLPGQGSKNIQYF. The CDR3 bases are TGTGCCAGCAGTTCACTCCCGGGACAGGGGAGCAAAAACATTCAGTACTTC.